The 9 T cell receptor beta chains below all came from one sample that was sequenced in a study of cytotoxic CD8 clonotypes in ibrutinib-treated CLL. Clones were sequenced by immunoSEQ multiplex PCR, and TCRdb holds only the in-frame ones, with some missing. The sample has 130,000 or so clones, 80% to 90% seen once. The specimen was PBMCs, collected after 24 months of ibrutinib treatment. These receptor sequences come from a human donor with chronic lymphocytic leukemia.

A single count supports this clone. This chain uses TRBV18 with TRBJ1-4; the match to TRBD1 covers 7 bases. V lost 7 bases to trimming and J lost 4 bases; unmatched junction nucleotides: 6. The CDR3 contains 14 residues. CDR1 and CDR2 from the germline V gene are KGHSH and LQKENI. CDR3 sequence (DNA): TGTGCCAGCTTCTCGACAGGGAATAATGAAAAACTGTTTTTT. It codes for CASFSTGNNEKLFF.

The rearrangement uses TRBV6-5 and TRBJ1-4; 9 positions agree with TRBD1. Germline assignment: CDR1 MNHEY and CDR2 SVGAGI. V gave up 6 bases and J gave up 8 bases; unmatched junction bases: 10. The CDR3 runs to 15 residues. DNA for the CDR3: TGTGCCAGCAGCCACCGGGACAGGGTCCTCGAAAAACTGTTTTTT. The encoded protein is CASSHRDRVLEKLFF.

The chain links TRBV7-2 to TRBJ2-2; D gene uncertain. The CDR3 totals 15 residues. The germline V gene has CDR1 SGHTA and CDR2 FQGNSA. Trimming pared 1 base from V and 2 bases from J, leaving 8 bases between. CDR3 in amino acids: CASSLGGTNTGELFF. CDR3 sequence (DNA): TGTGCCAGCAGCTTAGGTGGTACAAACACCGGGGAGCTGTTTTTT. The entire variable domain, with the rest obtained from reference TRBV7-2 and TRBJ2-2, is as follows: GAGVSQSPSNKVTEKGKDVELRCDPISGHTALYWYRQSLGQGLEFLIYFQGNSAPDKSGLPSDRFSAERTGGSVSTLTIQRTQQEDSAVYLCASSLGGTNTGELFFGEGSRLTVL.

The V and J genes are TRBV27 and TRBJ1-2, with D possibly matching TRBD1 (6 bases). This CDR3 is built from 15 residues. The V gene lost 1 base and the J gene lost 4 bases, with 13 bases spanning the gap. Per germline, CDR1 MNHEY and CDR2 SMNVEV (reference sequence). CDR3 nucleotides: TGTGCCAGCAGTTTATATTCAGGGGAGGCCTATGGCTACACCTTC. This sequence encodes CASSLYSGEAYGYTF.

The gene calls are TRBV28 and TRBJ1-2, with no clear D. The CDR3 consists of 13 residues. V dropped 7 bases and J dropped 7 bases, with 16 bases sitting between them. Germline assignment: CDR1 MDHEN and CDR2 SYDVKM. This chain's CDR3 is CASTEPPSLGYTF. CDR3 nucleotides: TGTGCCAGCACCGAACCCCCCTCCCTTGGCTACACCTTC.

In its sample, this clone was seen a few times. The chain joins TRBV10-3 to TRBJ1-2; a weak D match, TRBD1 (5 bases). Germline CDR1 is ENHRY and CDR2 is SYGVKD. The V end lost 0 bases, the J end lost 2 bases, and 10 bases lay between the germline ends. CDR3 length: 15 amino acids. In DNA form, the CDR3 reads TGTGCCATCAGTGAGTCGGCAGGGTACAACTATGGCTACACCTTC. The encoded protein is CAISESAGYNYGYTF.

This sequence joins TRBV7-9 and TRBJ1-3; no reliable D call. The CDR3 runs to 16 residues. V was shortened by 1 base and J by 0 bases, with 10 bases between the two germline ends. Per germline, CDR1 SEHNR and CDR2 FQNEAQ (reference sequence). The CDR3 nucleotides read TGTGCCAGCAGCTTAGACAGCTCATCCTCTGGAAACACCATATATTTT. Protein sequence: CASSLDSSSSGNTIYF.

V is TRBV5-1 and J is TRBJ2-4; 7 bases are a match to TRBD1. There are 17 residues in the CDR3. J gave up 2 bases and V 2 bases, and 10 bases lay outside the gene matches. Germline V gene lookup returns CDR1 SGHRS and CDR2 YFSETQ. The CDR3 coding sequence is TGCGCCAGCAGCTTCTATCAGGGGGACGGGTCCAAAAACATTCAGTACTTC. It encodes CASSFYQGDGSKNIQYF. The full variable domain, in which reference TRBV5-1 and TRBJ2-4 provide the parts outside the CDR3, is KAGVTQTPRYLIKTRGQQVTLSCSPISGHRSVSWYQQTPGQGLQFLFEYFSETQRNKGNFPGRFSGRQFSNSRSEMNVSTLELGDSALYLCASSFYQGDGSKNIQYFGAGTRLSVL.

This chain uses TRBV6-1 with TRBJ2-3; no clear D. The CDR3 extends over 11 amino acids. Between the trimmed V and J ends, which lost 11 bases and 1 base, there was a span of 7 bases. Germline assignment: CDR1 MNHNS and CDR2 SASEGT. CDR3 coding DNA: TGTGCCTCTACTCGCACAGATACGCAGTATTTT. As protein: CASTRTDTQYF.